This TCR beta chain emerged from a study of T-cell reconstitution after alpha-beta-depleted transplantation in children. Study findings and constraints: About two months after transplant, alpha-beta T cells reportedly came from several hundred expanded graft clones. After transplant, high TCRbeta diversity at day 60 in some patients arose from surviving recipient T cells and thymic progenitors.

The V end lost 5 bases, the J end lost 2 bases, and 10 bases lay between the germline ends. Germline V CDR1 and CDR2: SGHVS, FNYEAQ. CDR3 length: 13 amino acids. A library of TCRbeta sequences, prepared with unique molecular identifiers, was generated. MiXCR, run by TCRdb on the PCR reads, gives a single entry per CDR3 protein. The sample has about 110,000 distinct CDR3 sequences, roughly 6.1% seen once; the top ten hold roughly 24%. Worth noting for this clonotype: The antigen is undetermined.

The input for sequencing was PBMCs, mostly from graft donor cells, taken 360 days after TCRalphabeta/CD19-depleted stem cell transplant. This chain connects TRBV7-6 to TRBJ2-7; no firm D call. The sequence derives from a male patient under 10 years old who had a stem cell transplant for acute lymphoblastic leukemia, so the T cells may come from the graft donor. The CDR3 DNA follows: TGTGCCAGCAGCCTAGGTGAGGCCTACGAGCAGTACTTC. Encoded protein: CASSLGEAYEQYF.